This T cell receptor (beta chain) was identified in a study of blood T cell repertoires in COVID-19 (dated by TCRdb to between 2020 and 2021). The study in broad terms: Samples from collaborators originated in the United States, Italy and Spain and spanned both the acute and convalescent phases of COVID-19. The repertoires were made available in a free public database intended to serve as a resource for research on the immune response to SARS-CoV-2. Where available, HLA class I and class II types were taken from metadata supplied by the sample provider and were not determined by assay-based typing. The material from the prospective study consisted of cDNA or gDNA derived from T cells, B-cell-depleted T cells, or PBMCs. The sample metadata nearly always contained a de-identified subject ID, COVID-19 status, age in years and sex. Deeply sampled blood TCRbeta repertoires from subjects exposed to, actively infected with, or recovered from COVID-19 were included in the dataset. The samples were drawn from two sources: the first 160 participants of the ongoing ImmuneRACE study, and approximately 1,300 subjects contributed by 6 global collaborators. General study outcomes and caveats: Clinical and demographic metadata were provided uncurated, with the amount varying by source and participant.

Taken from the germline V gene (reference sequence), the CDR1 and CDR2 loops are LNHDA and SQIVND. V loses 5 bases at its end and J loses 2 bases; junction bases beyond the gene matches: 10. Inclusive of the bounding cysteine and phenylalanine, the CDR3 is 16 residues long. Of all the DNA, just the CDR3 is kept, 48 bases in frame from base 1. The collaborating institutions used their own protocols to collect whole blood in K2EDTA tubes. For TCRbeta analysis, collaborators shipped samples in one of three forms: frozen whole blood, isolated PBMCs, or DNA extracted from either of those sample types. Regarding this clone: Its antigen remains unidentified. The record has no base qualities; no much larger clone is one base away.

TCRbeta CDR3 regions were amplified from genomic DNA by means of the immunoSEQ Assay, a bias-controlled multiplex PCR. The paper's processing steps were these. The number of nucleated cells in each sample was estimated by amplification of reference gene primers within the assay. Sequence reads were collapsed and filtered to measure the absolute abundance of every unique TCRbeta CDR3 rearrangement. Productive Simpson clonality was computed per sample as the square root of Simpson's diversity index over productive rearrangements. The immuneACCESS repertoire file appears here via TCRdb, limited to in-frame rearrangements. These files lack a portion of the clones; in checked studies, under half of the deficit traces to unresolved V genes, and the cause of the others is not known. V and J calls and clone size are those listed in that table; D and trimming were worked out from the DNA. Present in this sample are 450,000 to 500,000 clones, 80% to 90% of which were seen just once. The ten top clones hold under 4% of the sample.

This receptor chain uses TRBV19 and TRBJ2-7; 9 bases in the middle match TRBD2. Specimen: peripheral blood. This TCR was sampled from a human donor in a cohort sampled during active COVID-19. The CDR3 amino acid sequence is: CASSSPGSGSTYEQYF. The nucleotides are TGTGCCAGTAGTTCCCCGGGTAGCGGGAGTACCTACGAGCAGTACTTC.